This T cell receptor beta chain was captured by sequencing in a study of blood T cells in healthy people across ages. Then a second PCR, running about 6 to 12 cycles, was carried out with a sample-barcoded 5' primer and a J-beta primer mix. Every sample returned 2.5 million or more CDR3-containing paired-end reads. One entry per CDR3 protein, called by TCRdb with MiXCR from the 5' RACE reads. This sample carries 2 million or so distinct CDR3 sequences, about 50% of them seen once, and the ten largest clones take around 2.1%. Study-level findings and limits: Diversity was higher, and naive CD4+ cells more numerous, in long-lived donors than in aged donors. PBMCs left unsorted prevented a conclusive naive versus antigen-experienced comparison.

Total RNA was isolated from each sample in quantities of at least 6 micrograms. On this clonotype itself: Its antigen remains unknown.

V gave up 4 bases and J gave up 2 bases, with 18 bases separating them. Germline loops: CDR1 SGDLS, CDR2 YYNGEE. This CDR3 contains 16 residues. The V gene is TRBV9, the J gene TRBJ1-1; D not certain. This receptor was obtained from a middle-aged woman in good health. The sequenced sample was blood. The CDR3 loop reads CASSPQFGAGNTEAFF. The CDR3 DNA follows: TGTGCCAGCAGCCCCCAATTCGGCGCCGGCAACACTGAAGCTTTCTTT.